This T cell receptor (beta chain) was identified during a study of PD-L1 blockade in urothelial cancer (dated by TCRdb to about 2017). In terms of the full investigation: Every patient began therapy in 2014 and was given atezolizumab 1,200 mg intravenously every 3 weeks. Twenty-five of 29 patients were identified as males with urothelial cancer of bladder origin, and a prior smoking history was reported by 18 of 29 patients. Pretreatment blood TCR-seq was available for twenty-nine patients, at least one posttreatment blood collection was obtained for 25 or so patients, and tumor TCR-seq was available for 25 or so patients. TCR sequencing covered pretreatment tumor samples and matched, serially collected peripheral blood taken before and after atezolizumab treatment. A median of approximately 140,000 T cells and some 90,000 unique TCRs was obtained from blood samples, and a median clonality of approximately 0.08 was observed. Durable clinical benefit was achieved by nine patients but not by the remaining 20. Blood samples were analyzed 3 weeks after the start of treatment (second dose) and 6 weeks after the start of treatment. Durable clinical benefit was defined as progression-free survival longer than 6 months, and TCR features were also tested against progression-free and overall survival. Somatic, immune and clinical correlates of response to PD-L1 blockade with atezolizumab in urothelial cancer were the focus of an exploratory multi-omic analysis. An ECOG performance status of 0 or 1 was recorded for the patients, and 0 to 3 prior chemotherapy regimens had been received by the patients. In the same patients, pretreatment tumors underwent whole exome sequencing and RNA sequencing in addition to TCR sequencing.

Details on this clone: Its antigen is still unknown. No qualities accompany the bases; no much larger clone lies one base away.

Explained via the paper, the time point label denotes: pretreatment peripheral blood. The cohort included 25 to 30 patients with locally advanced or metastatic urothelial carcinoma who were treated at Memorial Sloan Kettering on a trial protocol. Peripheral blood mononuclear cells were collected pretreatment and during treatment, with between 1 and 8 total time points per patient. The Qiagen DNeasy Blood extraction kit was used to purify genomic DNA from total PBMCs and tumor samples. PBMCs were collected pretreatment and during treatment and were isolated and stored as previously described. To estimate absolute template abundance from read counts, synthetic TCR analog templates were spiked into each PCR. Using the immunoSEQ assay, TCRbeta CDR3 regions were amplified from genomic DNA with bias-controlled V and J gene primers. Sequencing of rearranged TCRbeta segments was performed at approximately 20X coverage. Per the source publication's procedure: Sequencing errors were corrected by clustering and CDR3s were annotated against IMGT to assign V, D and J genes. Only productive TCRbeta rearrangements were used in downstream analyses, excluding out-of-frame or stop-codon sequences. Clonality was computed as one minus Shannon entropy normalized by the log of the number of unique productive sequences. Clones differing between time points or between blood and tumor were identified using Fisher's exact test with Benjamini-Hochberg correction, with an adjusted p below 0.01 applied as the threshold. In its TCRdb copy, this immuneACCESS table keeps in-frame sequences only and misses some clones. Where compared with another copy, unresolved V genes explain less than half of these, and the others have no known cause. Clone size and V and J calls were adopted from that table, with D and trimming inferred from the DNA. Here the sample has about 50,000 clones; around 84% occur a single time. The ten largest make up 20% to 25% of the sample.

V is pared back by 1 base and J by 4 bases, with 7 bases lying between the germline termini. CDR3 length: 13 amino acids, cysteine to phenylalanine. The DNA shown is the 39-base CDR3, in frame from base 1. CDR1 and CDR2 are drawn from the germline V gene: SGHNT, YENEEA. What the research found in general, with its limitations: Because of the small sample size (n ≈ 29) and the many exploratory analyses performed, the results are intended to be regarded as hypothesis-generating. A pretreatment peripheral blood TCR clonality below the median was linked to improved progression-free and overall survival. At 3 weeks after the start of treatment, tumor-associated TCR clones in peripheral blood had expanded more in patients with durable benefit (n of about 20, p = 0.022).

The specimen was PBMCs, collected around atezolizumab (anti-PD-L1) treatment. The sequence was obtained from a man aged 55 to 69 with urothelial cancer. The rearranged chain carries TRBV11-3 and TRBJ1-1, with the D segment identity uncertain. The CDR3 corresponds to CASSLGPSTEAFF. The nucleotide sequence reads TGTGCCAGCAGCTTAGGTCCGAGCACTGAAGCTTTCTTT.